A selection of T cell receptor beta chains follows, all from one sample in a study of breast tumors, draining lymph nodes, adjacent tissues. Each CDR3 protein gets one entry after TCRdb re-called the multiplex PCR reads with MiXCR. The table shows 60,000 to 65,000 distinct CDR3 sequences, with 45% to 60% occurring only once. The specimen was breast tumor tissue. These receptors came from a female donor with breast cancer. Some clones in this sample may be carry-over from other donors' samples. Each CDR3 is given with its conserved first and last residue. D genes are given only for firm matches. Clone size is stated in some rows and not others, as once, few, many or a class when expanded.

j_gene,abundance,len,v_gene,d_gene,CDR3aa,CDR3nt
TRBJ1-3,once,13,TRBV20-1,TRBD1,CSARTGTGNTIYF,TGCAGTGCTCGGACAGGGACAGGGAACACCATATATTTT
TRBJ2-2,NA,15,TRBV7-2,TRBD1,CASSPGQGNTGELFF,TGTGCCAGCAGCCCTGGACAGGGGAACACCGGGGAGCTGTTTTTT
TRBJ2-5,once,9,TRBV15,NA,CATSETQYF,TGTGCCACCAGCGAGACCCAGTACTTC
TRBJ2-1,many,14,TRBV20-1,TRBD2,CSALRASGGNEQFF,TGCAGTGCCCTACGAGCTAGCGGTGGCAATGAGCAGTTCTTC
TRBJ2-1,NA,12,TRBV29-1,TRBD1,CSARGQGSEQFF,TGCAGCGCTAGGGGACAGGGAAGTGAGCAGTTCTTC
TRBJ2-5,NA,14,TRBV7-9,NA,CASSPPRGPETQYF,TGTGCCAGCAGCCCTCCGCGGGGGCCCGAGACCCAGTACTTC
TRBJ2-7,NA,15,TRBV2,TRBD1,CASSGQGPYTDRQYF,TGTGCCAGCAGTGGACAGGGGCCTTACACCGACAGGCAGTACTTC
TRBJ2-2,NA,19,TRBV9,TRBD1,CASSVAAGGQGASTGELFF,TGTGCCAGCAGCGTAGCCGCCGGGGGACAGGGGGCGTCGACCGGGGAGCTGTTTTTT
TRBJ1-5,NA,13,TRBV2,NA,CDSSDGINQPQHF,TGTGACAGCAGTGACGGAATTAACCAGCCCCAGCATTTT
TRBJ1-4,many,14,TRBV28,TRBD1,CASSRTGKNEKLFF,TGTGCCAGCAGCCGGACAGGGAAGAATGAAAAACTGTTTTTT
TRBJ2-2,NA,15,TRBV7-9,NA,CASSRGSGNTGELFF,TGTGCCAGCAGCCGGGGCTCTGGAAACACCGGGGAGCTGTTTTTT
TRBJ2-3,NA,17,TRBV9,TRBD2,CASSVWERGGLADEQYF,TGTGCCAGCAGCGTTTGGGAGCGGGGGGGCCTGGCGGATGAGCAGTATTTT
TRBJ1-2,NA,15,TRBV15,TRBD1,CATSREGTGRKGYTF,TGTGCCACCAGCAGGGAGGGGACAGGGCGGAAGGGCTACACCTTC
TRBJ1-5,many,17,TRBV28,TRBD1,CASGRDRGVYSNQPQHF,TGTGCCAGTGGGCGGGACAGGGGGGTCTATAGCAATCAGCCCCAGCATTTT
TRBJ1-5,many,14,TRBV6-6,NA,CASSRQNSNQPQHF,TGTGCCAGCAGTAGACAGAATAGCAATCAGCCCCAGCATTTT
TRBJ2-7,NA,15,TRBV19,TRBD1,CASSSGTGYLGEQYF,TGTGCCAGTTCATCAGGGACAGGCTACCTCGGGGAGCAGTACTTC
TRBJ1-1,NA,14,TRBV5-6,TRBD1,CASSRQGLNTEAFF,TGTGCCAGCAGTCGACAGGGCCTGAACACTGAAGCTTTCTTT
TRBJ2-7,many,16,TRBV5-8,TRBD1,CASSSGTGLLAYEQYF,TGTGCCAGCAGTTCCGGGACAGGCCTTTTGGCCTACGAGCAGTACTTC
TRBJ1-3,NA,17,TRBV12-3/TRBV12-4,TRBD1,CASSFGQGTKTGNTIYF,TGTGCCAGCAGTTTTGGACAGGGGACGAAAACTGGAAACACCATATATTTT
TRBJ2-1,NA,13,TRBV2,NA,CASSDQATYGQFF,TGTGCCAGCAGTGATCAGGCTACATATGGGCAGTTCTTC
TRBJ2-7,few,15,TRBV19,NA,CASSLFGGSGYEQYF,TGTGCCAGTAGCCTATTTGGGGGCTCAGGGTACGAGCAGTACTTC
TRBJ1-6,many,15,TRBV27,TRBD1,CASNNRGLCYSPLHF,TGTGCCAGCAACAACAGGGGGCTGTGTTATTCACCCCTCCACTTT
TRBJ2-3,NA,15,TRBV7-8,NA,CASSGGLSGLWEQYF,TGTGCCAGCAGCGGCGGGCTATCCGGCTTGTGGGAGCAGTATTTT
TRBJ2-5,many,17,TRBV20-1,TRBD2,CSARGRTSGAAGETQYF,TGCAGTGCTAGAGGGCGGACTAGCGGGGCGGCCGGCGAGACCCAGTACTTC
TRBJ1-4,NA,15,TRBV2,NA,CASSFQGATNEKLFF,TGTGCCAGCAGTTTCCAGGGTGCAACTAATGAAAAACTGTTTTTT
TRBJ1-2,many,14,TRBV5-6,NA,CASSPRQPIYGYTF,TGTGCCAGCAGCCCCCGACAGCCGATTTATGGCTACACCTTC
TRBJ2-6,NA,19,TRBV6-5,TRBD1,CASSLTGTGFSPGANVLTF,TGTGCCAGCAGTTTAACCGGGACAGGGTTCTCTCCTGGGGCCAACGTCCTGACTTTC
TRBJ2-3,NA,15,TRBV19,NA,CASSIGGQEDDTQYF,TGTGCCAGTAGTATTGGCGGCCAGGAGGACGATACGCAGTATTTT
TRBJ2-5,NA,14,TRBV7-6,NA,CASSLEGGRETQYF,TGTGCCAGCAGCTTAGAGGGAGGCCGGGAGACCCAGTACTTC
TRBJ2-2,NA,14,TRBV7-6,TRBD2,CASSLKWGGGELFF,TGTGCCAGCAGCCTTAAATGGGGGGGAGGGGAGCTGTTTTTT
TRBJ2-3,NA,14,TRBV6-5,NA,CASGPTSPTDTQYF,TGTGCCAGCGGGCCTACTAGCCCCACAGATACGCAGTATTTT
TRBJ1-6,many,15,TRBV14,NA,CASSHDSGYGSPLHF,TGTGCCAGCAGCCATGATTCAGGGTACGGTTCACCCCTCCACTTT
TRBJ2-7,once,14,TRBV29-1,TRBD2,CSVRGEAGMSEQYF,TGCAGCGTCCGCGGCGAAGCGGGAATGAGCGAGCAGTACTTC
TRBJ1-4,many,13,TRBV30,NA,CAWTGQFEGKLFF,TGTGCCTGGACTGGGCAGTTTGAGGGAAAACTGTTTTTT